Listed below are T cell receptor beta chains from one sample, sequenced in a study of T cell responses to AZD1222 COVID-19 vaccine. Generated by immunoSEQ multiplex PCR, the TCRdb table keeps only in-frame clones and is missing some. The sample carries nearly 110,000 clones, roughly nine tenths recorded once. The material was peripheral blood, obtained on day 0 of AZD1222 vaccination. All receptors derive from an adult in good health. CDR3s include the opening cysteine and the closing phenylalanine or tryptophan. The D gene is left open where the match is weak. Size is omitted from some rows. Given values are once, few, many or a class for expanded clones.

TRBV19	-	-	TRBJ1-2	CATLRTASNYGYTF	TGTGCCACCCTGAGGACGGCCTCTAACTATGGCTACACCTTC
TRBV30	TRBD2	-	TRBJ2-1	CAWRTSGVQNEQFF	TGTGCCTGGAGGACTAGCGGGGTGCAGAATGAGCAGTTCTTC
TRBV7-2	TRBD1	-	TRBJ1-2	CASSLNRQGFGYTF	TGTGCCAGCAGCTTAAACCGACAGGGTTTTGGCTACACCTTC
TRBV14	-	-	TRBJ2-4	CASSRTGRDIQYF	TGTGCCAGCAGCCGGACAGGGAGGGACATTCAGTACTTC
TRBV5-6	TRBD1	-	TRBJ1-1	CASSLRGTGNTEAFF	TGTGCCAGCAGCTTGCGTGGGACAGGGAACACTGAAGCTTTCTTT
TRBV15	TRBD1	-	TRBJ2-2	CATSRSQQGPGELFF	TGTGCCACCAGCAGATCACAACAGGGGCCCGGGGAGCTGTTTTTT
TRBV2	TRBD1	-	TRBJ1-6	CASSAAGTGVSPLHF	TGTGCCAGCAGTGCCGCCGGGACAGGGGTTTCACCCCTCCACTTT
TRBV27	-	-	TRBJ2-1	CASTIGVRNEQFF	TGTGCCAGCACCATAGGGGTGAGGAATGAGCAGTTCTTC
TRBV27	TRBD1	-	TRBJ1-1	CASSPQTGVNTEAFF	TGTGCCAGCAGTCCTCAGACAGGGGTGAACACTGAAGCTTTCTTT
TRBV9	-	-	TRBJ1-1	CASSVRPQDTEAFF	TGTGCCAGCAGCGTCCGCCCCCAGGACACTGAAGCTTTCTTT
TRBV18	TRBD1	-	TRBJ1-5	CASSLRGDYSNQPQHF	TGTGCCAGCTCACTCAGGGGGGACTATAGCAATCAGCCCCAGCATTTT
TRBV28	TRBD1	few	TRBJ1-1	CASSFGLGGGSRAFF	TGTGCCAGCAGTTTCGGCTTGGGAGGGGGCTCGAGAGCTTTCTTT
TRBV5-1	-	-	TRBJ1-1	CASSLVRGNTEAFF	TGCGCCAGCAGCTTGGTCAGGGGGAACACTGAAGCTTTCTTT
TRBV4-1	-	-	TRBJ2-7	CASSQGHEQYF	TGCGCCAGCAGCCAAGGTCACGAGCAGTACTTC
TRBV19	-	medium-sized	TRBJ1-4	CASRTGWENEKLFF	TGTGCCAGTAGAACAGGGTGGGAGAATGAAAAACTGTTTTTT
TRBV14	TRBD1	-	TRBJ2-1	CASSPHTGVESYNEQFF	TGTGCCAGCAGCCCCCATACAGGGGTGGAGTCCTACAATGAGCAGTTCTTC
TRBV29-1	TRBD1	-	TRBJ1-2	CSVDGDRDRLNYGYTF	TGCAGCGTTGATGGGGACCGGGACAGGCTTAACTATGGCTACACCTTC
TRBV10-3	TRBD2	-	TRBJ2-7	CAISESRGLAGGLYEQYF	TGTGCCATCAGTGAGTCGAGGGGACTAGCGGGAGGTCTCTACGAGCAGTACTTC
TRBV6-1	-	-	TRBJ1-1	CASSDRGWLGDTEAFF	TGTGCCAGCAGTGACAGGGGATGGTTAGGTGACACTGAAGCTTTCTTT
TRBV2	-	-	TRBJ2-5	CASAPWRDQGTQYF	TGTGCCAGCGCCCCCTGGAGGGACCAAGGGACCCAGTACTTC
TRBV5-1	-	-	TRBJ2-7	CASSQDSYEQYF	TGCGCCAGCAGCCAGGACAGCTACGAGCAGTACTTC
TRBV28	-	few	TRBJ1-1	CASSPGSEAFF	TGTGCCAGCAGTCCGGGGTCTGAAGCTTTCTTT
TRBV11-2	TRBD1	-	TRBJ1-2	CASSSIRARGRTPNYGYTF	TGTGCCAGCAGCTCGATACGCGCGAGGGGGCGGACTCCTAACTATGGCTACACCTTC
TRBV18	-	-	TRBJ1-1	CASSPPQGNTEAFF	TGTGCCAGCTCACCACCCCAGGGGAACACTGAAGCTTTCTTT
TRBV5-6	-	-	TRBJ1-3	CASSSYSGNTIYF	TGTGCCAGCAGCTCCTACTCTGGAAACACCATATATTTT
TRBV30	-	-	TRBJ1-2	CAWSVGGHGYTF	TGTGCCTGGAGTGTAGGGGGGCATGGCTACACCTTC
TRBV3-1/TRBV3-2	-	-	TRBJ1-5	CASSQVLGSNQPQHF	TGTGCCAGCAGCCAAGTACTAGGTTCCAATCAGCCCCAGCATTTT
TRBV7-9	-	-	TRBJ2-7	CASSPGHSVSYEQYF	TGTGCCAGCAGCCCGGGACACTCAGTCTCCTACGAGCAGTACTTC
TRBV12-1	-	few	TRBJ1-1	CASSLGGTGTFVGNTEAFF	TGTGCCAGCAGCTTGGGGGGGACCGGGACATTCGTGGGGAACACTGAAGCTTTCTTT
TRBV9	TRBD1	few	TRBJ2-7	CASSVETGVTYEQYF	TGTGCCAGCAGCGTAGAAACAGGGGTTACCTACGAGCAGTACTTC